This TCR beta chain was identified during a study of CD8+ T cells in alopecia areata. Across the whole study: Treatment comprised oral tofacitinib, 5 to 10 mg twice daily, in treated patients. General study findings and limits: Scalp sample data also include resident alphabeta T cells from normal skin.

Reverse transcription of extracted RNA yielded cDNA, which provided the sequencing template. Sequenced by immunoSEQ multiplex PCR; TCRdb stores in-frame clones only, minus some. Of about 270,000 clones listed, about 62% are singletons. Germline CDR1 and CDR2: LNHNV and YYDKDF (reference sequence). J was trimmed by 2 bases and V by 4 bases; bases with no gene match: 5. The CDR3 spans 15 residues. Comments on this clone: The target antigen is unknown.

Treatment specified: oral pan-JAK inhibitor, 5-10 mg twice daily. Those with alopecia areata gave lesional scalp punch biopsies and peripheral blood. The authors sorted CD4+ and CD8+ T cells from PBMCs. The receptor's source is a human donor with alopecia areata. The chain carries TRBV15 and TRBJ1-5, with 7 nucleotides matching TRBD1. Source: CD4+ T cells sorted from blood, taken at week 52, from a patient treated with tofacitinib. CDR3 sequence reads: CATSTGTVGNQPQHF. The CDR3, as DNA: TGTGCCACCAGCACCGGGACAGTGGGCAATCAGCCCCAGCATTTT.